This passage covers 32 T cell receptor beta chains from one sample sequenced in a study of T cell responses to AZD1222 COVID-19 vaccine. The repertoire was sequenced with immunoSEQ multiplex PCR; TCRdb's copy has only in-frame clones and lacks some. The sample records approximately 57,000 clones, around 85% being singletons. Sample: peripheral blood, taken on day 0 of AZD1222 vaccination. The receptors stem from an adult in good health.

The J gene is TRBJ2-6, the V gene TRBV7-3; 8 nucleotides match TRBD1. Trimming took 1 base from V and 0 from J; bases not matched to a gene: 5. Looked up from germline, CDR1 is SGHTA and CDR2 is FQGTGA. The CDR3 is made up of 18 amino acids. CDR3 region: CASSLRGDRNSGANVLTF. CDR3 bases: TGTGCCAGCAGCTTAAGAGGGGACAGGAACTCTGGGGCCAACGTCCTGACTTTC.

The CDR3 DNA follows: TGTGCCAGCAGACCCACGGACAGGGGCTATGGCTACACCTTC. Encoded protein: CASRPTDRGYGYTF. The chain is built from TRBV6-5 and TRBJ1-2, with 9 bases aligning to TRBD1. Germline CDR1 reads MNHEY; CDR2 reads SVGAGI. This CDR3 has 14 amino acids. V shed 6 bases, J shed 4 bases, and the junction held 6 bases outside the gene matches.

This clone was seen repeatedly, ten times or more. V is TRBV7-9 and J is TRBJ1-3; D call uncertain. There are 15 residues in the CDR3. Germline CDR1 reads SEHNR; CDR2 reads FQNEAQ (reference sequence). V was pared by 1 base and J by 3 bases, with 10 bases between. The CDR3 DNA is TGTGCCAGCAGCTTAGTCGGGTTACGTGGAAACACCATATATTTT. Protein: CASSLVGLRGNTIYF.

This rearrangement joins TRBV6-5 to TRBJ1-2; 7 bases are shared with TRBD1. V dropped 3 bases and J dropped 6; count of bases not matched to a gene: 7. The germline V gene encodes CDR1 MNHEY and CDR2 SVGAGI. CDR3 length: 14 amino acids. The CDR3 sequence: CASSYQRQGHGYTF. The CDR3 coding sequence is TGTGCCAGCAGTTATCAACGACAGGGTCATGGCTACACCTTC.

V gene TRBV7-9 combines with J gene TRBJ1-2; no reliable D call. Trimming pared 5 bases from V and 0 bases from J, leaving 16 bases between. Germline lookup yields CDR1 SEHNR and CDR2 FQNEAQ (reference sequence). This CDR3 is built from 16 residues. DNA of the CDR3: TGTGCCAGCAGCCCGCAGGACGAGAGAGCTAACTATGGCTACACCTTC. Protein sequence: CASSPQDERANYGYTF. Variable domain in full (rest from reference TRBV7-9 and TRBJ1-2): DTGVSQNPRHKITKRGQNVTFRCDPISEHNRLYWYRQTLGQGPEFLTYFQNEAQLEKSRLLSDRFSAERPKGSFSTLEIQRTEQGDSAMYLCASSPQDERANYGYTFGSGTRLTVV.

V and J are TRBV30 and TRBJ2-7; D gene ambiguous. Germline V gene lookup returns CDR1 GTSNPN and CDR2 SVGIG (reference sequence). The V end was cut by 1 base, the J end by 6 bases, with 16 bases between. The CDR3 loop spans 14 amino acids. The CDR3 spells CAWSAQTSSSEQYF. DNA of the CDR3: TGTGCCTGGAGTGCACAGACTTCTTCGTCCGAGCAGTACTTC.

V gene TRBV10-1 combines with J gene TRBJ2-7, with D possibly being TRBD2 (5 bases). The CDR3 covers 14 residues. Trimming removed 6 bases at V and 3 bases at J, with 15 bases between. CDR1 is WNHNN, CDR2 SYGVQD, per germline (reference sequence). In nucleotides, the CDR3 is TGCGCCAGCAGCCGCGGACTCACGAACTACGAGCAGTACTTC. Translating gives CASSRGLTNYEQYF.

V gene TRBV6-2 or TRBV6-3 combines with J gene TRBJ1-1; tentatively, D is TRBD1 (6 bases). Germline CDR1 and CDR2: MNHEY and SVGEGT. The CDR3 loop spans 18 amino acids. V lost 2 bases, J lost 1 base, and 20 bases lay in between. The CDR3: CASSYGRGAGERNTEAFF. The CDR3, as DNA: TGTGCCAGCAGTTACGGTCGGGGGGCAGGGGAGAGGAACACTGAAGCTTTCTTT.

This sequence joins TRBV27 and TRBJ1-4; D is unresolved. Germline V lookup: CDR1 MNHEY, CDR2 SMNVEV (reference sequence). The CDR3 is 14 amino acids. V lost 6 bases and J lost 3, with 11 bases in between. DNA of the CDR3: TGTGCCAGCAGCTTGCAGGCCTCTAATGAAAAACTGTTTTTT. This sequence encodes CASSLQASNEKLFF.

V gene TRBV10-3 combines with J gene TRBJ2-7, with TRBD1 as a possible D gene (6 bases). Trimming removed 2 bases at V and 0 bases at J, with 11 bases between. CDR1 is ENHRY and CDR2 is SYGVKD in the germline V gene. The CDR3 consists of 15 residues. The CDR3 region has the DNA TGTGCCATCAGTGAGCGGGACATCGTCTCCTACGAGCAGTACTTC. It translates to CAISERDIVSYEQYF.

The rearrangement uses TRBV28 and TRBJ2-7, with 8 bases lining up with TRBD2. Germline assignment: CDR1 MDHEN and CDR2 SYDVKM. Germline trimming cut 6 bases from V and 1 base from J; bases unmatched to any gene: 5. This CDR3 spans 14 amino acids. The CDR3 is CASRDRGGSYEQYF. The CDR3 bases are TGTGCCAGCAGGGACCGGGGGGGATCCTACGAGCAGTACTTC. The entire variable domain, with the rest obtained from reference TRBV28 and TRBJ2-7, is as follows: DVKVTQSSRYLVKRTGEKVFLECVQDMDHENMFWYRQDPGLGLRLIYFSYDVKMKEKGDIPEGYSVSREKKERFSLILESASTNQTSMYLCASRDRGGSYEQYFGPGTRLTVT.

In its sample, this clone was seen once. This chain uses TRBV9 with TRBJ1-5; TRBD1 agrees at 7 bases. The germline V gene encodes CDR1 SGDLS and CDR2 YYNGEE. There are 13 residues in the CDR3. Trimming at V came to 4 bases and at J to 5 bases, leaving 3 bases not matched to a gene. CDR3 DNA: TGTGCCAGCAGCTTTACAGGGGATCAGCCCCAGCATTTT. This gives the protein CASSFTGDQPQHF.

By frequency in the sample, this clone is large. V gene TRBV7-9 combines with J gene TRBJ1-3; weak D call: TRBD1 (5 bases). V gave up 2 bases and J gave up 0 bases, with 11 bases separating them. Germline values: CDR1 SEHNR, CDR2 FQNEAQ (reference sequence). This CDR3 is built from 16 residues. This CDR3 is CASSLQGGISGNTIYF. In nucleotides, the CDR3 is TGTGCCAGCAGCTTACAGGGTGGAATCTCTGGAAACACCATATATTTT.

This clone was found a few times. V is TRBV28 and J is TRBJ2-1, with D uncertain. V was cut by 3 bases and J by 5 bases, with 11 bases left in between. Germline loops: CDR1 MDHEN, CDR2 SYDVKM. The CDR3 is 14 amino acids. The CDR3 coding sequence is TGTGCCAGCAGTTTGGGTCGGATGCACAATGAGCAGTTCTTC. Protein: CASSLGRMHNEQFF.

The rearrangement joins TRBV2 to TRBJ1-1; D gene unclear. The V end lost 2 bases, the J end lost 1 base, and 5 bases lay between the germline ends. CDR1 and CDR2 from the germline V gene are SNHLY and FYNNEI. The CDR3 is made up of 13 amino acids. This CDR3 reads CASSEIPNTEAFF. The CDR3 nucleotides read TGTGCCAGCAGTGAAATCCCGAACACTGAAGCTTTCTTT.

The gene calls are TRBV14 and TRBJ2-5; D gene unclear. Germline V gives CDR1 SGHDN, CDR2 FVKESK. V was pared by 0 bases and J by 5 bases, with 4 bases between. The CDR3 is made up of 12 amino acids. The chain's CDR3 is CASSQDGETQYF. The CDR3 DNA reads TGTGCCAGCAGCCAAGATGGGGAGACCCAGTACTTC.

This chain links TRBV4-2 with TRBJ2-7, with 7 bases lining up with TRBD1. After removal of 3 bases from V and 0 bases from J, the junction contained 2 bases not matched to a gene. Per germline, CDR1 LGHNA and CDR2 YNFKEQ. CDR3 length: 14 residues. CDR3 nucleotides: TGTGCCAGCAGCCATGGGACAGACTCCTACGAGCAGTACTTC. It codes for CASSHGTDSYEQYF.

The genes are TRBV5-1 and TRBJ1-1; 12 bases are shared with TRBD1. CDR3 length: 18 amino acids. V lost 4 bases and J lost 3; bases outside the gene matches: 13. Germline V gene sequence: CDR1 SGHRS, CDR2 YFSETQ. CDR3 residues: CASSIGTGGLVKDTEAFF. CDR3 bases: TGCGCCAGCAGCATTGGGACAGGGGGCCTGGTGAAGGACACTGAAGCTTTCTTT.

The chain employs TRBV3-1 (or the pseudogene TRBV3-2) and TRBJ1-6; D not resolved. V gave up 1 base and J gave up 8 bases, with 12 bases separating them. CDR3 length: 15 residues. CDR1 and CDR2 (germline): LGHDT, YNNKEL (reference sequence). CDR3 DNA sequence: TGTGCCAGCAGCCAAGCGGGCCCCCGAGATTCACCCCTCCACTTT. It encodes CASSQAGPRDSPLHF.

This chain uses TRBV7-9 with TRBJ2-2; D possibly corresponds to TRBD1 (6 bases). V was pared by 5 bases and J by 9 bases, with 22 bases between. The CDR3 consists of 16 residues. CDR1 and CDR2 (germline): SEHNR, FQNEAQ (reference sequence). CDR3 nucleotides: TGTGCCAGCAGCCCCCCACAGGGCACCTCTCCATGGGAGCTGTTTTTT. Protein: CASSPPQGTSPWELFF.

CDR3 in amino acids: CASTFPKNGLAYADTQYF. The CDR3 DNA follows: TGTGCCAGCACCTTCCCGAAAAATGGACTAGCATACGCAGATACGCAGTATTTT. The chain couples TRBV5-6 to TRBJ2-3; the match to TRBD2 covers 8 bases. Looked up from germline, CDR1 is SGHDT and CDR2 is YYEEEE. The CDR3 sequence is 18 residues long. The V segment lost 6 bases and the J segment 4 bases; nucleotides outside the gene matches: 19.

The chain combines TRBV27 with TRBJ2-5, with 12 bases matching TRBD2. CDR1 is MNHEY and CDR2 is SMNVEV in the germline V gene (reference sequence). The V gene end was trimmed by 5 bases and the J gene end by 11 bases; junction bases not matched to a gene: 12. CDR3 size: 15 residues. The CDR3 loop reads CASSVTSGGAVTQYF. CDR3 DNA: TGTGCCAGCAGTGTGACTAGCGGGGGAGCCGTCACGCAGTACTTC.

This clone has a handful of counts. The chain recombines TRBV11-2 with TRBJ2-4; 8 positions agree with TRBD1. The CDR3 runs 15 residues. Germline lookup yields CDR1 SGHAT and CDR2 FQNNGV. Unmatched junction bases numbered 1, after V lost 1 base and J lost 2 bases. CDR3 sequence reads: CASSLGTGSKNIQYF. In DNA form, the CDR3 reads TGTGCCAGCAGCTTAGGGACAGGGTCCAAAAACATTCAGTACTTC.

In this sample, this clone turned up a few times. The V call is TRBV7-9, the J call TRBJ1-1, with a weak D call TRBD1 (6 bases). CDR1 and CDR2 from the germline V gene are SEHNR and FQNEAQ (reference sequence). Trimming stripped 10 bases from V and 1 base from J, with 19 bases between. The CDR3 sequence is 15 residues long. In DNA form, the CDR3 reads TGTGCCACCCTTGACTCCGGGACACCGAACACTGAAGCTTTCTTT. Its protein product is CATLDSGTPNTEAFF. The complete variable domain, with remaining parts taken from reference TRBV7-9 and TRBJ1-1, reads DTGVSQNPRHKITKRGQNVTFRCDPISEHNRLYWYRQTLGQGPEFLTYFQNEAQLEKSRLLSDRFSAERPKGSFSTLEIQRTEQGDSAMYLCATLDSGTPNTEAFFGQGTRLTVV.

CDR3 amino acids: CASSGFDRGRSGANVLTF. CDR3 DNA sequence: TGTGCCAGCAGTGGTTTCGACAGGGGGAGATCTGGGGCCAACGTCCTGACTTTC. The genes are TRBV6-1 and TRBJ2-6; 9 nucleotides agree with TRBD1. Trimming took 4 bases from V and 1 from J; bases not matched to a gene: 8. The CDR3 is made up of 18 amino acids. Germline CDR1 and CDR2: MNHNS and SASEGT.

The J gene is TRBJ2-7, the V gene TRBV14, with D hard to call. V lost 4 bases and J 1 base, leaving 14 bases between the germline ends. The germline CDR1 and CDR2 sequences are SGHDN and FVKESK. This CDR3 contains 15 residues. The CDR3 protein is CASSLGIRRSYEQYF. CDR3 nucleotide sequence: TGTGCCAGCAGCCTAGGAATAAGGCGGTCCTACGAGCAGTACTTC.

V is TRBV15 and J is TRBJ2-5; 7 bases are a match to TRBD1. The V and J ends lost 0 bases and 5 bases, in that order; junction bases with no gene match: 6. The germline CDR1 and CDR2 sequences are LNHNV and YYDKDF (reference sequence). The CDR3 is made up of 15 amino acids. CDR3 region: CATSRDEGAEETQYF. DNA for the CDR3: TGTGCCACCAGCAGAGATGAGGGGGCCGAGGAGACCCAGTACTTC.

This chain links TRBV28 with TRBJ2-2, with TRBD1 matching 8 bases. V was clipped by 8 bases and J by 2 bases; unmatched bases: 7. This CDR3 has 15 amino acids. Per germline, CDR1 MDHEN and CDR2 SYDVKM. Here the CDR3 reads CASGPGTGNTGELFF. The CDR3 coding sequence is TGTGCCAGCGGCCCCGGGACAGGAAACACCGGGGAGCTGTTTTTT.

This clone was observed a single time. The chain joins TRBV27 to TRBJ2-7, with no clear D. CDR1 is MNHEY, CDR2 SMNVEV, per germline (reference sequence). This CDR3 has 17 amino acids. Trimming shortened V by 5 bases and J by 5 bases, and 25 bases separated the two germline ends. CDR3 in amino acids: CASSPFGEFWLTDEQYF. The DNA for the CDR3 is TGTGCCAGCAGTCCGTTTGGTGAGTTTTGGCTAACGGACGAGCAGTACTTC.

The rearrangement uses TRBV27 and TRBJ2-1, with 10 nucleotides matching TRBD1. The CDR3 sequence is 15 residues long. J lost 9 bases, V lost 8 bases, and 13 bases had no gene match. Per the germline V gene, CDR1 is MNHEY and CDR2 is SMNVEV (reference sequence). Here the CDR3 DNA reads TGTGCCAGCTCGAAAGGGACAGGGGATTTTGTTGAGCAGTTCTTC. Amino acids: CASSKGTGDFVEQFF.

The chain links TRBV5-1 to TRBJ2-1, with TRBD2 identical over 8 bases. Germline V gives CDR1 SGHRS, CDR2 YFSETQ. V dropped 0 bases and J dropped 4; count of bases not matched to a gene: 6. The CDR3 loop spans 16 amino acids. CDR3: CASSLAPGGSYNEQFF. CDR3 sequence (DNA): TGCGCCAGCAGCTTGGCCCCGGGAGGGAGTTACAATGAGCAGTTCTTC. Together with reference TRBV5-1 and TRBJ2-1, the CDR3 gives the full variable domain: KAGVTQTPRYLIKTRGQQVTLSCSPISGHRSVSWYQQTPGQGLQFLFEYFSETQRNKGNFPGRFSGRQFSNSRSEMNVSTLELGDSALYLCASSLAPGGSYNEQFFGPGTRLTVL.

V and J are TRBV10-3 and TRBJ1-2; D perhaps matches TRBD1 (6 bases). Germline V gene data show CDR1 as ENHRY and CDR2 as SYGVKD. This CDR3 contains 16 residues. V lost 0 bases, J lost 3 bases, and 14 bases lay in between. In nucleotides, the CDR3 is TGTGCCATCAGTGAGTCGAGAAAGGGGGAACACTATGGCTACACCTTC. It codes for CAISESRKGEHYGYTF.